This entry lists 20 T cell receptor beta chains sequenced from one sample in a study of T-cell reconstitution after alpha-beta-depleted transplantation in children. Unique molecular identifiers were built into the TCRbeta library. TCRdb passed the PCR reads through MiXCR, listing each CDR3 protein once. The sample consists of some 500,000 distinct CDR3 sequences, roughly 18% of them appearing once. Sequencing was performed on PBMCs from the stem cell graft donor, taken from the stem cell graft. The receptor set was obtained from a human donor who donated a stem cell graft to a child with acute lymphoblastic leukemia.

The genes are TRBV6-5 and TRBJ2-2, with 8 bases fitting TRBD1. The CDR3 has 16 residues. V lost 2 bases to trimming and J lost 5 bases; unmatched junction nucleotides: 7. The germline V gene encodes CDR1 MNHEY and CDR2 SVGAGI. The CDR3 sequence is CASSYPDRGGTGELFF. DNA for the CDR3: TGTGCCAGCAGTTACCCTGACAGGGGAGGAACCGGGGAGCTGTTTTTT.

This sequence joins TRBV5-6 and TRBJ2-7, with D maybe TRBD1 (5 bases). The CDR3 totals 15 residues. Trimming removed 2 bases at V and 3 bases at J, with 15 bases between. Germline V gene lookup returns CDR1 SGHDT and CDR2 YYEEEE. The CDR3 protein is CASSFFRVPLYEQYF. CDR3 DNA: TGTGCCAGCAGCTTTTTCAGGGTCCCACTCTACGAGCAGTACTTC. The full variable domain, with the rest looked up from reference TRBV5-6 and TRBJ2-7, is DAGVTQSPTHLIKTRGQQVTLRCSPKSGHDTVSWYQQALGQGPQFIFQYYEEEERQRGNFPDRFSGHQFPNYSSELNVNALLLGDSALYLCASSFFRVPLYEQYFGPGTRLTVT.

The chain employs TRBV21-1 and TRBJ2-3; TRBD2 is the table's D call and was not checked against the DNA. TRBV21-1 represents a pseudogene. The CDR3 consists of 13 residues. CDR3 residues: CASRREKTDTQYF. The CDR3 coding sequence is TGTGCCAGCAGGCGGGAGAAGACGGATACGCAGTATTTT.

The table lists this clonotype with a few counts. CDR3 coding DNA: TGCGCCAGCAGCCCGCGGCCGGGACTAGCGTCCTACGAGCAGTACTTC. As protein: CASSPRPGLASYEQYF. The chain has TRBV4-1 and TRBJ2-7; 10 nucleotides line up with TRBD2. With V trimmed by 4 bases and J by 1 base, 7 bases remained unmatched. The CDR3 totals 16 residues. Germline V gene data show CDR1 as MGHRA and CDR2 as YSYEKL.

The V call is TRBV7-9, the J call TRBJ2-2; 7 bases are shared with TRBD1. Germline V gives CDR1 SEHNR, CDR2 FQNEAQ (reference sequence). CDR3 length: 17 residues. V lost 5 bases to trimming and J lost 0 bases; unmatched junction nucleotides: 9. Here the CDR3 reads CASSLPPDRANTGELFF. The DNA of the CDR3 is TGTGCCAGCAGCCTCCCCCCAGACAGGGCGAACACCGGGGAGCTGTTTTTT.

The chain carries TRBV2 and TRBJ2-7; D might be TRBD1 (5 bases). V was clipped by 5 bases and J by 6 bases, with 11 bases between them. Germline V gene data show CDR1 as SNHLY and CDR2 as FYNNEI. The length of the CDR3 is 12 residues. CDR3 in amino acids: CASSQGSREQYF. CDR3 nucleotides: TGTGCCAGCAGTCAGGGTTCCCGCGAGCAGTACTTC.

The V and J genes are TRBV7-6 and TRBJ1-2, with 7 bases matching TRBD1. Germline values: CDR1 SGHVS, CDR2 FNYEAQ. V dropped 7 bases and J dropped 4; count of bases not matched to a gene: 15. This CDR3 contains 16 residues. CDR3 sequence reads: CASTPGQGVVSYGYTF. In nucleotides, the CDR3 is TGTGCCAGCACCCCGGGGCAGGGGGTTGTTAGCTATGGCTACACCTTC.

The chain recombines TRBV20-1 with TRBJ2-5; no clear D gene. Deletions cut 6 bases from V and 0 bases from J, with 8 bases between. This CDR3 comprises 12 residues. Germline CDR1 reads DFQATT; CDR2 reads SNEGSKA (reference sequence). CDR3 loop: CSALPDQETQYF. CDR3 sequence (DNA): TGCAGTGCGCTTCCGGACCAAGAGACCCAGTACTTC.

The chain employs TRBV12-3 or TRBV12-4 and TRBJ2-5; D gene ambiguous. Between the trimmed V and J ends, which lost 3 bases and 2 bases, there was a span of 10 bases. The CDR3 is made up of 14 amino acids. The CDR3 sequence is CASSFSPKQETQYF. In DNA, the CDR3 is TGTGCCAGCAGTTTCTCACCAAAACAAGAGACCCAGTACTTC.

The chain joins TRBV20-1 to TRBJ1-2, with a weak D call TRBD1 (5 bases). Germline V gene lookup returns CDR1 DFQATT and CDR2 SNEGSKA (reference sequence). The CDR3 totals 17 residues. V gave up 1 base and J gave up 8 bases, with 26 bases separating them. DNA of the CDR3: TGCAGTGCTAGAGCATCCTACAGGCGAGGTGTGGTGTTGGGCTACACCTTC. Its protein product is CSARASYRRGVVLGYTF.

This clonotype occurred a few times. In DNA, the CDR3 is TGTGCCAGCACCCCAGGGTATACCTACGAGCAGTACTTC. The encoded protein is CASTPGYTYEQYF. This chain joins TRBV12-3 or TRBV12-4 and TRBJ2-7; maybe TRBD1 (5 bases). The CDR3 loop spans 13 amino acids. The V gene lost 7 bases and the J gene lost 2 bases, with 12 bases spanning the gap.

This clonotype showed up just a few times. This chain uses TRBV7-9 with TRBJ2-5; D may be TRBD1 or TRBD2 (5 bases each). Germline CDR1 reads SEHNR; CDR2 reads FQNEAQ (reference sequence). The CDR3 totals 15 residues. Trimming took 5 bases from V and 2 from J, leaving 15 bases between them. Here the CDR3 DNA reads TGTGCCAGCAGCCACAAGGTGGGGGATCAAGAGACCCAGTACTTC. Translated: CASSHKVGDQETQYF.

This chain connects TRBV15 to TRBJ1-1; no clear D. This CDR3 has 13 amino acids. Trimming pared 1 base from V and 7 bases from J, leaving 10 bases between. Germline CDR1 reads LNHNV; CDR2 reads YYDKDF (reference sequence). DNA of the CDR3: TGTGCCACCAGCAGAGTACCGAACTATGAAGCTTTCTTT. Its translation is CATSRVPNYEAFF.

This clonotype was found once. The chain recombines TRBV12-3 or TRBV12-4 with TRBJ1-1, with no clear D. V was trimmed by 6 bases and J by 0 bases, leaving 11 bases between them. The CDR3 totals 14 residues. CDR3 DNA sequence: TGTGCCAGCAGCCCAAACATAATGAACACTGAAGCTTTCTTT. It codes for CASSPNIMNTEAFF.

The V gene is TRBV7-9, the J gene TRBJ2-7, with 11 bases matching TRBD1. Trimming removed 3 bases from V and 3 bases from J; junction bases left unmatched: 7. The CDR3 contains 16 residues. Germline-derived CDR1 and CDR2 are SEHNR and FQNEAQ (reference sequence). The CDR3 is CASSFHGQGANYEQYF. The CDR3 DNA follows: TGTGCCAGCAGCTTCCACGGACAGGGGGCTAACTACGAGCAGTACTTC.

Only a few counts were recorded for this clonotype. The genes are TRBV10-3 and TRBJ1-1; D unclear. Germline assignment: CDR1 ENHRY and CDR2 SYGVKD. CDR3 length: 13 residues. Trimming stripped 8 bases from V and 0 bases from J, with 10 bases between. The CDR3 is CAIGEKVNTEAFF. Written as DNA, the CDR3 is TGTGCCATCGGGGAAAAGGTGAACACTGAAGCTTTCTTT.

The CDR3 DNA sequence: TGTGCCAGCTCACTGCACAAGGACAGGGCCTACGAGCAGTACTTC. The encoded protein is CASSLHKDRAYEQYF. This chain uses TRBV18 with TRBJ2-7, with TRBD1 identical over 8 bases. The CDR3 is 15 amino acids. With V trimmed by 4 bases and J by 2 bases, 7 bases remained unmatched. Germline CDR1 KGHSH, CDR2 LQKENI.

This clonotype appeared a few times. The chain recombines TRBV20-1 with TRBJ2-1; 7 nucleotides agree with TRBD2. CDR3 length: 15 residues. Trimming took 5 bases from V and 14 from J; bases not matched to a gene: 21. Per germline, CDR1 DFQATT and CDR2 SNEGSKA (reference sequence). CDR3 sequence reads: CSAPLLLALLHGEFF. DNA for the CDR3: TGCAGTGCTCCTCTACTACTAGCGCTCCTACACGGGGAGTTCTTC.

The V gene is TRBV9, the J gene TRBJ2-6; the D gene is possibly TRBD1 (5 bases). Germline CDR1 and CDR2: SGDLS and YYNGEE. Trimming took off 5 bases at V and 0 bases at J, with 15 bases between the two ends. The CDR3 is 17 amino acids. The CDR3 loop is CASSITKGDSGANVLTF. CDR3 coding DNA: TGTGCCAGCAGTATAACAAAAGGGGACTCTGGGGCCAACGTCCTGACTTTC.

This clonotype has just a few counts. The rearrangement uses TRBV5-6 and TRBJ2-7; 7 bases map to TRBD2. Germline CDR1 and CDR2: SGHDT and YYEEEE. J was trimmed by 3 bases and V by 6 bases; bases with no gene match: 12. The CDR3 runs 15 residues. CDR3 DNA sequence: TGTGCCAGCATCCCGGGCGGGGGACCCAACTACGAGCAGTACTTC. This encodes CASIPGGGPNYEQYF.